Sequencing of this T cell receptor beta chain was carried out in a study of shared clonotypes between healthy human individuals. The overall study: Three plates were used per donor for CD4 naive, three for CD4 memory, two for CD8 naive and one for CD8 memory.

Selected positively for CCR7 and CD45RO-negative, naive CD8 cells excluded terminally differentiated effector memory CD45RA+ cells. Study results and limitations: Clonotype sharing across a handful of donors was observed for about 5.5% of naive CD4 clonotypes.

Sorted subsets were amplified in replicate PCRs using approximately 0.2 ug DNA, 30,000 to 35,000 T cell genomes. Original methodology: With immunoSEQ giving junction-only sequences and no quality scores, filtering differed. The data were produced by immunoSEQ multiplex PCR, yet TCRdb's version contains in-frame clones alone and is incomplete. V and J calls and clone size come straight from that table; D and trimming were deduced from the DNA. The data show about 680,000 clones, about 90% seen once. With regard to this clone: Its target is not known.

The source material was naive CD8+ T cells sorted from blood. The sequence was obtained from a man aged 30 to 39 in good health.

As DNA, the CDR3 is TGTGCCAGCAGTTCCCAGGGAGTCAACGCAGATACGCAGTATTTT. It is translated as CASSSQGVNADTQYF. The rearrangement uses TRBV28 and TRBJ2-3, with D perhaps matching TRBD1 or TRBD2 (5 bases each). The CDR3 contains 15 residues. The germline CDR1 and CDR2 sequences are MDHEN and SYDVKM. The V gene lost 4 bases and the J gene lost 4 bases, with 15 bases spanning the gap.